This T cell receptor (beta chain) was captured by sequencing in a study of blood T cell repertoires in COVID-19. About the research overall: Specimens from acute and convalescent COVID-19 originated in the United States, Italy and Spain.

Germline V lookup: CDR1 GTSNPN, CDR2 SVGIG (reference sequence). The CDR3 consists of 13 residues. J was trimmed by 4 bases and V by 1 base; bases with no gene match: 1. Those enrolled in Seattle joined during active infection and were followed longitudinally afterward. Per the authors' pipeline: Amplification of reference gene primers provided the estimated nucleated cell counts. Using immunoSEQ multiplex PCR, the repertoire was profiled, and TCRdb retains in-frame clones only, with some absent. The V and J calls and the clone size are those of that table, but D and trimming were determined from the DNA. Here the sample spans about 200,000 clones, approximately 78% being singletons.

The specimen was peripheral blood. The TCR originated in a woman of 80 years or more with COVID-19, enrolled during active disease. The chain joins TRBV30 to TRBJ1-5, with TRBD1 matching over 7 bases. In nucleotides, the CDR3 is TGTGCCTGGAGTGCACAGGGGAATCAGCCCCAGCATTTT. Translation: CAWSAQGNQPQHF.